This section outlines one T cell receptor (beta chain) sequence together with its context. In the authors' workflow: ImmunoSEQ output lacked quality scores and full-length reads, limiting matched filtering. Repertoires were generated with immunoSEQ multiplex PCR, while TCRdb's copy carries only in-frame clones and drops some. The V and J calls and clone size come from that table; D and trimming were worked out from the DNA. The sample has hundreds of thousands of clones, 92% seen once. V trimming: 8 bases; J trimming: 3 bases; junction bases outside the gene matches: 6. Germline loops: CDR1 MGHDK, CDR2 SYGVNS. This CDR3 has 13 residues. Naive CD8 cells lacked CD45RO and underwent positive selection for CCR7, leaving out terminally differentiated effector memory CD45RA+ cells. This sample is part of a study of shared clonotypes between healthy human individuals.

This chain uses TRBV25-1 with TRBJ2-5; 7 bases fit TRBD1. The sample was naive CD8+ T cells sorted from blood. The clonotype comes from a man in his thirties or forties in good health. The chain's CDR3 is CASGPGTEETQYF. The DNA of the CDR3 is TGTGCCAGCGGACCCGGGACAGAAGAGACCCAGTACTTC.